This note documents a single TCR beta chain sequence. It has no known antigen specificity. Base-call qualities are not available, and no considerably larger clone is one nucleotide away. The entry originates in a study of blood T cells in healthy people across ages (dated by TCRdb to about 2015). Background on the whole study: In model experiments, template switching captured roughly one uniquely barcoded TCR beta cDNA molecule for every two T cells. The study measured age-related changes in TCR beta repertoire diversity using deep sequencing normalized with unique cDNA molecular identifiers. Four age groups were formed from the donors: young (average 16 years), middle-aged (approximately 40), aged (over 55) and long-lived (82). To avoid experimental bias, donors of different ages were randomly spread across the sequencing lanes. Two additional independent replicas of 1 million unique cDNA reads from the same blood draw were analyzed for two donors (one aged 18 to 29 and one aged 80 or older). On the study overall, not on this receptor specifically: Observed TCR beta diversity per million T cells fell roughly linearly with age, and a significant reduction was already apparent by age approximately 40. Because profiling used bulk unsorted PBMCs, naive and antigen-experienced compartments could not be compared conclusively. Because the CMV infection status of the donors was unknown, age-related changes in expanded clonotypes may potentially have been confounded. A strong correlation was found between observed TCR beta diversity and the percentage of naive T cells measured by flow cytometry. Estimates of total diversity from one million sequenced T cells were regarded as lower bounds and underestimates. Compared with the aged group, the long-lived group had more naive CD4+ T cells, fewer expanded clones and increased TCR diversity, a pattern suggesting age selection.

CDR1 and CDR2 are read off the germline V gene as SGDLS and YYNGEE. V is pared back by 2 bases and J by 10 bases, with 10 bases lying between the germline termini. Spanning cysteine to phenylalanine, the CDR3 consists of 12 amino acids. The kept DNA is CDR3 alone, 36 bases in frame from the first base. The library was prepared using 5' RACE. Reads for this sample came from an Illumina HiSeq 2500. A second PCR of 7 to 11 cycles was run with a J-beta primer mix and a sample-barcoded 5' primer. A unique molecular identifier was introduced onto each TCR beta cDNA molecule by a template-switch 5' adaptor carrying 12 random nucleotides. Each sample yielded at least 2.5 million CDR3-containing paired-end reads. First-strand cDNA synthesis was performed from all RNA using the Mint cDNA synthesis kit, with priming by a TRBC-specific oligonucleotide. Following uracil-DNA glycosylase treatment, a first 18-cycle PCR with universal primers M1SS and BC2_uni_R was performed on all cDNA. Processing in the source paper ran as follows. Normalization of each sample was performed by random selection of 1 million high-quality reads, each carrying a distinct molecular identifier. Instead of being binned into consensus sequences, reads that shared molecular identifiers were thrown out. CDR3 identification, clonotype clustering and error correction used MiTCR with a Q25 quality threshold and the strictest error-elimination algorithm. A nonparametric unseen species model using Euler transformation provided a lower-bound estimate of total TCR beta diversity. Starting from the raw public reads, TCRdb applied fastp trimming at Q25, assembled clones with MiXCR and retained in-frame beta chains. When rows share a CDR3 protein, they turn into one entry using the most common DNA and genes. The V and J calls and clone size come from TCRdb's table, not from the authors' own analysis. This sample gives 600,000 or so distinct CDR3 sequences in total; 40% to 50% of them show up just once. Approximately 23% of the sample is in the top ten clones.

The donors were 40 or so Caucasian individuals from Russia, aged roughly 6 to 95 years, who were systemically healthy. Roughly 10 milliliters of peripheral blood were drawn from each donor into EDTA-treated Vacutainer tubes. Ficoll-Paque density-gradient centrifugation was used to isolate PBMCs, with at least 7 million per sample. Total RNA was extracted from PBMCs with Trizol reagent, with at least 6 micrograms obtained per sample. For every donor, flow cytometry on a PBMC aliquot measured the percentage of naive CD45RAhigh/CD27high T cells. The clonotype comes from a man older than 75 in good health. The V and J genes are TRBV9 and TRBJ2-1; a weak D assignment points to TRBD1 (5 bases agree). Input material: blood. Here the CDR3 is given as CASSVLREEQFF. The sequence in DNA is TGTGCCAGCAGCGTCCTCAGGGAAGAGCAGTTCTTC.